This is a list of T cell receptor beta chains from one sample in a study of T cell responses to AZD1222 COVID-19 vaccine. TCRdb's table, derived via immunoSEQ multiplex PCR, lists solely in-frame clones and lacks some. The repertoire consists of 95,000 to 110,000 clones, with more than 80% occurring once and the leading ten covering 6% to 7%. The source material was peripheral blood, sampled on day 0 of AZD1222 vaccination. All receptors derive from an adult in good health. Both conserved end residues are part of each CDR3. A D gene is named only where the DNA matches it firmly.

len: 12
j_gene: TRBJ1-2
v_gene: TRBV11-3
d_gene: -
CDR3aa: CASSLRHEGYTF
CDR3nt: TGTGCCAGCAGCTTGAGACATGAAGGCTACACCTTC

len: 15
j_gene: TRBJ2-1
v_gene: TRBV27
d_gene: -
CDR3aa: CASRDLLSSYNEQFF
CDR3nt: TGTGCCAGCAGGGACCTCCTTAGCTCCTACAATGAGCAGTTCTTC

len: 14
j_gene: TRBJ2-2
v_gene: TRBV2
d_gene: -
CDR3aa: CAIRRAANTGELFF
CDR3nt: TGTGCCATCCGGAGAGCGGCGAACACCGGGGAGCTGTTTTTT

len: 14
j_gene: TRBJ1-5
v_gene: TRBV6-2/TRBV6-3
d_gene: -
CDR3aa: CASSRDSLNQPQHF
CDR3nt: TGTGCCAGCAGCCGCGACTCCCTTAATCAGCCCCAGCATTTT

len: 14
j_gene: TRBJ1-2
v_gene: TRBV27
d_gene: -
CDR3aa: CASSLRSTLYGYTF
CDR3nt: TGTGCCAGCAGTTTACGGTCCACGCTCTATGGCTACACCTTC

len: 16
j_gene: TRBJ1-1
v_gene: TRBV28
d_gene: TRBD1
CDR3aa: CARPHRDRDEYTEAFF
CDR3nt: TGTGCCAGACCTCACCGGGACAGGGACGAGTACACTGAAGCTTTCTTT

len: 15
j_gene: TRBJ1-6
v_gene: TRBV7-2
d_gene: -
CDR3aa: CASSWSGTINSPLHF
CDR3nt: TGTGCCAGCAGCTGGTCTGGGACTATCAATTCACCCCTCCACTTT

len: 14
j_gene: TRBJ2-7
v_gene: TRBV30
d_gene: TRBD2
CDR3aa: CAGRLAGALYEQYF
CDR3nt: TGTGCCGGGCGACTAGCGGGAGCACTCTACGAGCAGTACTTC

len: 14
j_gene: TRBJ1-3
v_gene: TRBV6-2/TRBV6-3
d_gene: TRBD1
CDR3aa: CVSSYGTGRYTIYF
CDR3nt: TGTGTCAGCAGTTACGGGACAGGGAGATACACCATATATTTT

len: 13
j_gene: TRBJ1-6
v_gene: TRBV19
d_gene: TRBD1
CDR3aa: CASSADRDSPLHF
CDR3nt: TGTGCCAGTAGTGCGGACAGGGATTCACCCCTCCACTTT

len: 20
j_gene: TRBJ2-3
v_gene: TRBV10-3
d_gene: TRBD2
CDR3aa: CAISSSGSTGQKGGTDTQYF
CDR3nt: TGTGCCATCAGTTCTAGCGGGAGCACGGGCCAGAAAGGGGGGACAGATACGCAGTATTTT

len: 14
j_gene: TRBJ2-5
v_gene: TRBV5-6
d_gene: TRBD1
CDR3aa: CASSRITGEETQYF
CDR3nt: TGTGCCAGCAGCCGCATAACAGGGGAAGAGACCCAGTACTTC